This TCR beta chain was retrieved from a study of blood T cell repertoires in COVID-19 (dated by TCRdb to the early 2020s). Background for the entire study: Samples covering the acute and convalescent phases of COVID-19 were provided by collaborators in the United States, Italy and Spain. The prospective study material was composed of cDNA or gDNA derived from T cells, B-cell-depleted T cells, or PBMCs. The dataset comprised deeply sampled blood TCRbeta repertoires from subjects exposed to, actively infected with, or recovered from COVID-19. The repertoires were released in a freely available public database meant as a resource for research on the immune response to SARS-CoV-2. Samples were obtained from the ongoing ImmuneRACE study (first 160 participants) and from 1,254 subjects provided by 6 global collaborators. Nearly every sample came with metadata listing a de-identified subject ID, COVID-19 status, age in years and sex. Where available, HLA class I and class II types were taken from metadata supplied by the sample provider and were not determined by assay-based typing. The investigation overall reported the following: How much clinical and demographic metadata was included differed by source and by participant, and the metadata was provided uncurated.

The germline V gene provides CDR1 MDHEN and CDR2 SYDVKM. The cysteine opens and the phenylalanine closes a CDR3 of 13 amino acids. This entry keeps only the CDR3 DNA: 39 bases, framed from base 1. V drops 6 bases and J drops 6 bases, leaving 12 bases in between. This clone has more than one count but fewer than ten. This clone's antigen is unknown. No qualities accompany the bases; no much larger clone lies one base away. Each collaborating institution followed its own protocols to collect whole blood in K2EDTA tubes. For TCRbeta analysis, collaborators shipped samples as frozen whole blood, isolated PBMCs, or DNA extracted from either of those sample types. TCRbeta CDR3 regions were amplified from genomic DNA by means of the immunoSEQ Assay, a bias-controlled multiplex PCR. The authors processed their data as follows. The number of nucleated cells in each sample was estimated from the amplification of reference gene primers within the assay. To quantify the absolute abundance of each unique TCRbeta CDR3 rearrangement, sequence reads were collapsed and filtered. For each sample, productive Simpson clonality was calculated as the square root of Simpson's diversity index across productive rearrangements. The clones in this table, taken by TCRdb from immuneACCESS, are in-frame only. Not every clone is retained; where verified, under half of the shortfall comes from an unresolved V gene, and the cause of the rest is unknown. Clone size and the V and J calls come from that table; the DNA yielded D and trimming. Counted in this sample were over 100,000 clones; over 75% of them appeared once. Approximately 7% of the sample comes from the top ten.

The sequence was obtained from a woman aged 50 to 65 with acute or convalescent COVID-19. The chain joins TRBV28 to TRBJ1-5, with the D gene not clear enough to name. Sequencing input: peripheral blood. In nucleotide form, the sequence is TGTGCCAGCAGACTCATGGTTGGTCAGCCCCAGCATTTT. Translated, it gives CASRLMVGQPQHF.